One sample yielded the 10 T cell receptor beta chains listed below, sequenced in a study of blood T cell repertoires in COVID-19. Using immunoSEQ multiplex PCR, the repertoire was profiled, and TCRdb retains in-frame clones only, with some absent. There are some 220,000 clones in the sample; approximately 80% occur only once, and around 6.4% lies in the top ten. Sequencing used peripheral blood. Receptor source: a woman aged 55-69 years with active or convalescent COVID-19.

This clone has only a few counts. CDR3 residues: CASSPTVTGAEGNTIYF. CDR3 coding DNA: TGCGCCAGCAGCCCCACCGTGACAGGGGCGGAGGGAAACACCATATATTTT. The chain combines TRBV5-1 with TRBJ1-3; TRBD1 aligns across 8 bases. The junction had 13 bases not matched to a gene; V was cut back by 4 bases and J by 4 bases. Germline assignment: CDR1 SGHRS and CDR2 YFSETQ. This CDR3 is 17 amino acids long.

V and J are TRBV29-1 and TRBJ1-4; 9 bases agree with TRBD1. This CDR3 is 14 amino acids long. The junction had 3 bases not matched to a gene; V was cut back by 1 base and J by 6 bases. Germline V gives CDR1 SQVTM, CDR2 ANQGSEA. CDR3 residues: CSVEGRDRDEKLFF. CDR3 nucleotide sequence: TGCAGCGTTGAAGGCCGGGACAGGGATGAAAAACTGTTTTTT.

This sequence joins TRBV6-6 and TRBJ2-7; 7 bases map to TRBD2. The CDR3 loop spans 12 amino acids. The germline gives CDR1 MNHNY, CDR2 SVGAGI (reference sequence). With V trimmed by 4 bases and J by 3 bases, 0 bases remained unmatched. CDR3 sequence: CASSSSGYEQYF. The DNA of the CDR3 is TGTGCCAGCAGTTCTAGCGGCTACGAGCAGTACTTC.

The chain joins TRBV18 to TRBJ1-5; D uncertain. V dropped 6 bases and J dropped 2 bases, with 20 bases sitting between them. The CDR3 contains 17 residues. Germline CDR1 and CDR2: KGHSH and LQKENI. CDR3 loop: CASSPLPGIGGNQPQHF. The CDR3 DNA is TGTGCCAGCTCCCCCTTACCCGGGATCGGCGGCAATCAGCCCCAGCATTTT.

CDR3 residues: CASSSGRNTEAFF. The CDR3 DNA sequence: TGTGCCAGCAGTTCCGGGAGGAACACTGAAGCTTTCTTT. The gene calls are TRBV6-4 and TRBJ1-1, with unresolved D. The CDR3 sequence is 13 residues long. The germline CDR1 and CDR2 sequences are MRHNA and SNTAGT. Trimming left V 5 bases short and J 1 base short, with 8 bases between.

This clone is a singleton in its sample. This chain joins TRBV6-6 and TRBJ2-5; 8 nucleotides line up with TRBD1. With V trimmed by 6 bases and J by 5 bases, 11 bases remained unmatched. The CDR3 is 15 residues long. The germline CDR1 and CDR2 sequences are MNHNY and SVGAGI (reference sequence). CDR3: CASSSTGAPRETQYF. The CDR3 DNA follows: TGTGCCAGCAGCTCGACAGGGGCTCCGAGGGAGACCCAGTACTTC.

The J gene is TRBJ1-1, the V gene TRBV5-1; 7 bases agree with TRBD1. The CDR3 is 14 amino acids. In germline, CDR1 is SGHRS, CDR2 YFSETQ. V trimming: 2 bases; J trimming: 2 bases; junction bases outside the gene matches: 3. The CDR3 coding sequence is TGCGCCAGCAGCTTAGGGACAGAAAACACTGAAGCTTTCTTT. It encodes CASSLGTENTEAFF.

CDR3 sequence (DNA): TGTGCCAGCAGTGAGGGAGGAGGGGTTGGGAACTATGGCTACACCTTC. This codes for CASSEGGGVGNYGYTF. The chain employs TRBV5-6 and TRBJ1-2, with D possibly being TRBD1 (5 bases). V was trimmed by 5 bases and J by 2 bases, leaving 19 bases between them. Germline loops: CDR1 SGHDT, CDR2 YYEEEE. The CDR3 sequence is 16 residues long. Based on the CDR3 plus reference TRBV5-6 and TRBJ1-2, the full variable domain is DAGVTQSPTHLIKTRGQQVTLRCSPKSGHDTVSWYQQALGQGPQFIFQYYEEEERQRGNFPDRFSGHQFPNYSSELNVNALLLGDSALYLCASSEGGGVGNYGYTFGSGTRLTVV.

The chain recombines TRBV13 with TRBJ2-3, with TRBD2 identical over 7 bases. With V trimmed by 1 base and J by 2 bases, 9 bases remained unmatched. Looked up from germline, CDR1 is PRHDT and CDR2 is FYEKMQ (reference sequence). The CDR3 sequence is 17 residues long. CDR3 DNA: TGTGCCAGCAGCTTAGATTTGGGAGGGCCTAACACAGATACGCAGTATTTT. Translated, it gives CASSLDLGGPNTDTQYF.

The chain recombines TRBV7-8 with TRBJ1-2; possible D gene TRBD1, 6 bases. The CDR3 contains 16 residues. Trimming took 0 bases from V and 3 from J, leaving 14 bases between them. Germline values: CDR1 SGHVS, CDR2 FQNEAQ. This CDR3 reads CASSLASDSGDYGYTF. The CDR3 DNA follows: TGTGCCAGCAGCTTAGCTTCGGACAGCGGCGACTATGGCTACACCTTC.